A single sample is the source of the 5 T cell receptor beta chains below, sequenced in a study of spatial heterogeneity in lung cancer. Time point noted: sample taken at primary tumor resection. Unsorted samples of tumor, nontumor lung or frozen PBMC had their whole RNA sequenced. TCRdb fed the 5' RACE reads into MiXCR, producing one record per CDR3 protein. The sample lists a few thousand distinct CDR3 sequences, around 35% occurring once. The sample in question was PBMCs, obtained at surgery. The receptors were sampled from a female donor with early-stage non-small cell lung cancer.

A note on this clonotype: This beta chain is a stray sequence in a library constructed for alpha chains; its clone size is not meaningful. V is TRBV5-1 and J is TRBJ2-1; tentatively, D is TRBD1 or TRBD2 (5 bases each). V dropped 4 bases and J dropped 7 bases, with 12 bases sitting between them. This CDR3 has 13 amino acids. The germline V gene has CDR1 SGHRS and CDR2 YFSETQ. CDR3 amino acids: CASSPGPDNEQFF. The CDR3 DNA sequence: TGCGCCAGCAGCCCGGGGCCTGATAATGAGCAGTTCTTC.

This clonotype was counted a few times. The library was built for alpha chains, so this beta chain is an off-target read and its size means little. This rearrangement joins TRBV7-8 to TRBJ2-2; D not certain. Germline V lookup: CDR1 SGHVS, CDR2 FQNEAQ. Trimming removed 2 bases from V and 4 bases from J, with 11 bases in between. CDR3 length: 15 amino acids. The CDR3, as DNA: TGTGCCAGCAGCTTATATAGGCCGGGCACCGGGGAGCTGTTTTTT. The encoded protein is CASSLYRPGTGELFF.

This clonotype was seen only a few times. In a library made to pick up alpha chains, this beta chain is a stray read with a size that means little. The chain employs TRBV4-3 and TRBJ2-6; D not resolved. Trimming shortened V by 0 bases and J by 6 bases, and 12 bases separated the two germline ends. CDR1 and CDR2 from the germline V gene are LGHNA and YSLEER. This CDR3 contains 16 residues. The CDR3 protein is CASSQDADLKANVLTF. In DNA, the CDR3 is TGCGCCAGCAGCCAAGATGCCGATCTTAAGGCCAACGTCCTGACTTTC.

This clonotype has just one count. Little can be read into the size of this beta chain, an off-target read in a library designed for alpha chains. The chain has TRBV5-1 and TRBJ2-1; D ambiguous. Trimming removed 0 bases from V and 5 bases from J, with 12 bases in between. The CDR3 contains 15 residues. Germline V CDR1 and CDR2: SGHRS, YFSETQ. This CDR3 reads CASSLGQVDDNEQFF. The CDR3 region has the DNA TGCGCCAGCAGCTTGGGTCAGGTCGATGACAATGAGCAGTTCTTC.

About this clonotype itself: Found in a library prepared for alpha chains, this beta chain is an off-target read, and its abundance has little meaning. The chain combines TRBV3-1 with TRBJ2-2; D is possibly TRBD1 (6 bases). Trimming shortened V by 5 bases and J by 1 base, and 11 bases separated the two germline ends. Germline V CDR1 and CDR2: LGHDT, YNNKEL (reference sequence). CDR3 length: 15 amino acids. This CDR3 reads CASSGWGQNTGELFF. CDR3 DNA: TGTGCCAGCAGCGGTTGGGGACAGAACACCGGGGAGCTGTTTTTT. The full variable domain, with the rest looked up from reference TRBV3-1 and TRBJ2-2, is DTAVSQTPKYLVTQMGNDKSIKCEQNLGHDTMYWYKQDSKKFLKIMFSYNNKELIINETVPNRFSPKSPDKAHLNLHINSLELGDSAVYFCASSGWGQNTGELFFGEGSRLTVL.